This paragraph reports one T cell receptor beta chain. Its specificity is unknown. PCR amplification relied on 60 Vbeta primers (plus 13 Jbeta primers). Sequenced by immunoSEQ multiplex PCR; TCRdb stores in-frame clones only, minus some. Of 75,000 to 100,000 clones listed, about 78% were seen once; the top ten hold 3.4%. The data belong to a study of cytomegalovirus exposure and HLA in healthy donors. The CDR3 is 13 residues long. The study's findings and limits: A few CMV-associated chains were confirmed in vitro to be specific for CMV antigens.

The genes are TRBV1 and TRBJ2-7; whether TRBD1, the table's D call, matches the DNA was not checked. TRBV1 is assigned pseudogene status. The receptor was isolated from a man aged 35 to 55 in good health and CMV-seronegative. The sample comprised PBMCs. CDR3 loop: CTRPTGATDEQYF. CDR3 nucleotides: TGCACCCGCCCGACAGGGGCAACGGACGAGCAGTACTTC.